This TCR beta chain was sequenced for a study of blood T cells in healthy people across ages. Concerning this clonotype itself: Its specificity is unknown.

Total RNA, at least 5 micrograms per sample, came from PBMCs. Through a sample-barcoded 5' primer and a J-beta primer mix, a second PCR was run for roughly 6 to 12 cycles. From the 5' RACE reads, TCRdb called clonotypes with MiXCR, one entry per CDR3 protein. The sample has 700,000 or so distinct CDR3 sequences; approximately 40% are singletons. Study observations and caveats: The fall in TCR beta diversity per million T cells was roughly linear with age.

The sequenced sample was blood. The receptor comes from a man older than 75 in good health.

The CDR3 spells CSAVSVNYGYTF. The CDR3 DNA reads TGCAGTGCTGTGTCGGTCAACTATGGCTACACCTTC. The rearrangement links TRBV20-1 to TRBJ1-2; D ambiguous. The CDR3 consists of 12 residues. In germline, CDR1 is DFQATT, CDR2 SNEGSKA (reference sequence). Trimming left V 5 bases short and J 2 bases short, with 9 bases between.